The rows below give T cell receptor beta chains drawn from one sample of a study of T cell responses to AZD1222 COVID-19 vaccine. TCRdb's copy holds only in-frame clones and misses some; the assay was immunoSEQ multiplex PCR. This table has about 120,000 clones, about 89% appearing once. Here the sequenced sample was peripheral blood, taken on day 0 of AZD1222 vaccination. The source is an adult in good health. Each CDR3 is given with its conserved first and last residue. D genes are given only for firm matches. Clone size is shown for a subset of rows, as once, few, many or a class of expanded clone.

>TRBJ2-2|.|TRBV6-5|.
TGTGCCAGCAGTTACTCGATCTCCGGGGAGCTGTTTTTT
CASSYSISGELFF
>TRBJ2-7|.|TRBV27|.
TGTGCCAGCAGTCTAACCACAGCCTACGAGCAGTACTTC
CASSLTTAYEQYF
>TRBJ2-7|TRBD2|TRBV27|.
TGTGCCAGCAGTTTAACCGCGGCAGCGGGAGCTCACGAGCAGTACTTC
CASSLTAAAGAHEQYF
>TRBJ2-4|.|TRBV12-3/TRBV12-4|.
TGTGCCAGCAGCCCCCTGAGGAACATTCAGTACTTC
CASSPLRNIQYF
>TRBJ2-7|TRBD1|TRBV18|.
TGTGCCAGCTCACCGGGGACAGCCGCCTCCTACGAGCAGTACTTC
CASSPGTAASYEQYF
>TRBJ2-5|.|TRBV5-5|.
TGTGCCAGCAGCCGGCCAGGACCCCAAGAGACCCAGTACTTC
CASSRPGPQETQYF
>TRBJ1-6|.|TRBV5-4|once
TGTGCCAGCAGCTTGAGTAGGAATTCACCCCTCCACTTT
CASSLSRNSPLHF
>TRBJ1-6|.|TRBV19|.
TGTGCCAGTAGTCTCGTGGGGAATTCACCCCTCCACTTT
CASSLVGNSPLHF
>TRBJ1-5|.|TRBV19|.
TGTGCCAGTAGTATGGGGAAAGAGCCCCAGCATTTT
CASSMGKEPQHF
>TRBJ2-2|TRBD2|TRBV5-1|.
TGCGCCAGCAGCTCCTGGACTAGCGGGCACACCGGGGAGCTGTTTTTT
CASSSWTSGHTGELFF
>TRBJ2-5|.|TRBV5-6|.
TGTGCCAGCAGCTTAAGACAGGCCCTGGGAGGAGAGACCCAGTACTTC
CASSLRQALGGETQYF
>TRBJ1-2|TRBD1|TRBV5-1|.
TGCGCCAGCAGCCGCCAGCGACAGGGACTTAATGGCTACACCTTC
CASSRQRQGLNGYTF
>TRBJ2-7|.|TRBV6-1|.
TGTGCCAGCAGTGAGCACCACCGGGACTCCGAGCAGTACTTC
CASSEHHRDSEQYF
>TRBJ1-1|.|TRBV10-3|.
TGTGCCATCAGTGAGTCGGGTACTGAAGCTTTCTTT
CAISESGTEAFF
>TRBJ1-2|TRBD1|TRBV18|.
TGTGCCAGCTCACTCCAACAGGGGGGCGGCTACACCTTC
CASSLQQGGGYTF
>TRBJ1-5|TRBD1|TRBV18|.
TGTGCCAGCTCACCGGACAGGGGAACTCAGCCCCAGCATTTT
CASSPDRGTQPQHF
>TRBJ2-1|TRBD1|TRBV4-1|.
TGCGCCAGCAGCCTCTCGACAGGGACGAATGAGCAGTTCTTC
CASSLSTGTNEQFF
>TRBJ1-5|.|TRBV28|once
TGTGCCAGCAACCCGGGAGGTATAGAACCCCAGCATTTT
CASNPGGIEPQHF